This paragraph covers one TCR beta chain sequence. Its antigen has not been determined. No per-base quality is available; no much larger clone lies one base away. The data belong to a study of a mutant IDH1 vaccine in newly diagnosed glioma (dated by TCRdb to about 2021). For context, the study as a whole: Vaccination began 4-6 weeks after radiotherapy alone, or alongside temozolomide cycles in the chemotherapy-containing groups. Of the approximately 35 treated patients, around 62% were male and approximately 38% were female, and a mean age of around 40 years was recorded. Longitudinal TCRB deep sequencing was done for some 26 treated patients, wherever samples were available for exploratory analyses. Before enrollment, patients had received standard therapy of radiotherapy alone, temozolomide alone, or radiochemotherapy with temozolomide; most received the combination. The week-35 safety follow-up was designated visit V12, and the week-47 end of study was designated visit V13. Six visits were used for peripheral blood collection: V03 (baseline), V05, V07, V10, V12 and V13.

The cysteine opens and the phenylalanine closes a CDR3 of 12 amino acids. Left in the record is the CDR3 DNA by itself, 36 bases read in frame from the first base. V loses 2 bases of germline sequence and J loses 3 bases, and the interval between the two ends is 4 bases. The germline V gene supplies CDR1 MNHEY and CDR2 SVGAGI. The time point label, as the study defines it: week 35, safety follow-up. Every vaccine dose consisted of 300 ug of a 20-mer mutant IDH1 peptide in Montanide, administered subcutaneously together with topical imiquimod. Patients received eight vaccinations in weeks 1, 3, 5, 7, 11, 15, 19 and 23, corresponding to visits V03 through V10. Donors had newly diagnosed WHO grade 3 or 4 IDH1-mutant astrocytomas with loss of nuclear ATRX. The samples were drawn from NOA16, a multicentre, single-arm, open-label phase I trial in Germany that tested a mutant IDH1 peptide vaccine in humans for the first time. The DNeasy Blood and Tissue Kit was used to extract genomic DNA from EDTA blood for TCRB sequencing.

Overall study results and their limits: Immune responses induced by the vaccine were seen in roughly 95% of patients across multiple MHC alleles. Changes in the top peripheral T cell clonotypes picked up by TCRB sequencing did not appear to be linked to pseudoprogression. It was noted by the authors that analyses of patient blood samples could not be reproduced owing to sample limitations. Availability determined which PBMC samples were chosen for TCRB deep sequencing.

The library was made by the immunoSEQ multiplex PCR assay. Rearranged TCR beta chain sequences were amplified using the hsTCRB Kit according to the manufacturer's protocol. Sequencing of TCRB libraries was carried out on an Illumina MiSeq. From the authors' description of their analysis: Demultiplexing, trimming and gene mapping were performed with the kit vendor's proprietary platform. What TCRdb holds here is the immuneACCESS table cut down to in-frame rearrangements. Part of the clones is not present; checked against another copy, under half of the missing clones reflect an unresolved V gene, and the others are unexplained. The V and J calls and clone size were taken over from that table, and D and trimming were inferred from the DNA. Here the sample has some 60,000 clones; about nine tenths occur a single time. The top ten constitute around 1.6% of the sample.

The clonotype comes from a man aged 35 to 55 with glioma. The material sequenced was PBMCs, taken from a glioma patient whose treatment included an IDH1 peptide vaccine. The V and J genes are TRBV6-5 and TRBJ2-5; the D segment cannot be called with confidence. The bases are TGTGCCAGCAGTTACCCGAAAGAGACCCAGTACTTC. The resulting protein is CASSYPKETQYF.